This is a list of T cell receptor beta chains from one sample in a study of blood T cell repertoires in COVID-19. Libraries were prepared by immunoSEQ multiplex PCR; TCRdb keeps only in-frame clonotypes and omits some of them. This sample has 250,000 to 350,000 clones, with about 87% found just once. Sequencing input: peripheral blood. These receptors were obtained from a woman aged 50 to 65 who had recovered from COVID-19. The CDR3 runs from the conserved cysteine through the conserved F or W. A D gene is named only where the DNA matches it firmly. Not all rows give a size; the values are once, few, many and, for expanded clones, a class.

v_gene	d_gene	abundance	j_gene	CDR3nt	CDR3aa
TRBV12-3/TRBV12-4	-	-	TRBJ1-1	TGTGCCAGCAGACTGACTGAGAACACTGAAGCTTTCTTT	CASRLTENTEAFF
TRBV6-5	TRBD1	few	TRBJ1-1	TGTGCCTCCGCCCCGGGACAGGGGGCGGATACTGAAGCTTTCTTT	CASAPGQGADTEAFF
TRBV12-5	-	-	TRBJ2-1	TGTGCTAGTGGTTTGGGAGGGCTTGAGCAGTTCTTC	CASGLGGLEQFF
TRBV9	-	-	TRBJ2-1	TGTGCCAGCAGCGTGGTTGGGACAACATACAATGAGCAGTTCTTC	CASSVVGTTYNEQFF
TRBV6-1	-	once	TRBJ1-4	TGTGCCAGCAGTGAACGGAGGAGTAATGAAAAACTGTTTTTT	CASSERRSNEKLFF
TRBV7-7	TRBD2	-	TRBJ2-1	TGTGCTAGCAGCTTAGGCAGCGGGAGGGCCACTGAGCAGTTCTTC	CASSLGSGRATEQFF
TRBV6-2/TRBV6-3	-	-	TRBJ1-1	TGTGCCAGCAGTTCCCTAAACTGGCGGTCCAGAACGACTGAAGCTTTCTTT	CASSSLNWRSRTTEAFF
TRBV30	-	-	TRBJ2-1	TGTGCCTGGAGTGTGTCCTATTACAATGAGCAGTTCTTC	CAWSVSYYNEQFF
TRBV27	-	-	TRBJ2-7	TGTGCCAGCAGGAGGGACTTAGTGGGAGAGCAGTACTTC	CASRRDLVGEQYF
TRBV19	-	once	TRBJ2-7	TGTGCCAGTAGCCCACCGGCGAGGGACGAGCAGTACTTC	CASSPPARDEQYF
TRBV28	-	once	TRBJ1-1	TGTGCCAGCAGTACAGGGCCAAAAGCTTTCTTT	CASSTGPKAFF
TRBV6-2/TRBV6-3	-	-	TRBJ2-1	TGTGCCAGCAGTGGTTCGCGGCCAGTCGTCGTCTTC	CASSGSRPVVVF
TRBV10-3	-	-	TRBJ2-3	TGTGCCATCAGTGAGGGCGGGGACCGGGGGAATACGCAGTATTTT	CAISEGGDRGNTQYF
TRBV9	-	few	TRBJ2-5	TGTGCCAGCAGCCCAGGGACATTGACCCAAGAGACCCAGTACTTC	CASSPGTLTQETQYF
TRBV5-1	-	-	TRBJ2-1	TGCGCCAGCAGTTCCGGGACTCCCGGCAATGAGCAGTTCTTC	CASSSGTPGNEQFF
TRBV2	TRBD2	-	TRBJ2-3	TGTGCCAGCCGTCCTAGACTAGCGGGAGGGGCAGATACGCAGTATTTT	CASRPRLAGGADTQYF
TRBV9	-	-	TRBJ2-7	TGTGCCAGCAGCGTAGGAGAGGGGGGGCGGTTTTACGAGCAGTACTTC	CASSVGEGGRFYEQYF
TRBV28	-	-	TRBJ1-2	TGTGCCAGCATGGAGATGGCATATGGCTACACCTTC	CASMEMAYGYTF
TRBV7-9	TRBD2	-	TRBJ2-1	TGTGCCAGCAGCTTAAGCGGGAGGTCCTACAATGAGCAGTTCTTC	CASSLSGRSYNEQFF
TRBV9	TRBD1	-	TRBJ2-3	TGTGCCAGCAGCGGAGGGGGACAGAGCACAGATACGCAGTATTTT	CASSGGGQSTDTQYF
TRBV7-2	TRBD1	-	TRBJ1-4	TGTGCCAGCAGCTTACGGGACAGTTCCGAAAAACTGTTTTTT	CASSLRDSSEKLFF
TRBV5-4	-	-	TRBJ2-1	TGTGCCAGCAGCGACGGGGTAGCGCGGGCCAATGAGCAGTTCTTC	CASSDGVARANEQFF
TRBV11-3	-	once	TRBJ1-1	TGTGCCAGCAGCTTCGATCCGGACACTGAAGCTTTCTTT	CASSFDPDTEAFF
TRBV6-6	-	-	TRBJ2-1	TGTGCCAGCAGTTACGCTCAGGGATCCTACAATGAGCAGTTCTTC	CASSYAQGSYNEQFF
TRBV10-3	-	-	TRBJ2-5	TGTGCCATCAGTGCGGTTTATAAGGGGATGGAGACCCAGTACTTC	CAISAVYKGMETQYF
TRBV11-1	-	-	TRBJ2-2	TGTGCCAGCAGGCCACTAGCCGTCGGGGAGCTGTTTTTT	CASRPLAVGELFF
TRBV2	-	-	TRBJ2-3	TGTGCCAGCACCCAACTTGATACGCAGTATTTT	CASTQLDTQYF
TRBV29-1	-	once	TRBJ2-1	TGCAGCGTTGAGGGGGGGCACGAGCAGTTCTTC	CSVEGGHEQFF
TRBV30	TRBD1	-	TRBJ2-4	TGTGCCTGGAGAAGACAGGGGACAAACATTCAGTACTTC	CAWRRQGTNIQYF
TRBV27	TRBD1	-	TRBJ1-1	TGTGCCAGCGGATTGACAGGGACTGAAGCTTTCTTT	CASGLTGTEAFF
TRBV6-5	TRBD1	-	TRBJ2-1	TGTGCCAGCACTCGAACAGGGGGCCGAAATGAGCAGTTCTTC	CASTRTGGRNEQFF
TRBV11-3	TRBD1	-	TRBJ1-1	TGTGCCAGCAGCTCAACAGGGGTTAACACTGAAGCTTTCTTT	CASSSTGVNTEAFF
TRBV6-5	-	-	TRBJ2-5	TGTGCCAGCAGTCGGGGGAGTGGGGCAGAGACCCAGTACTTC	CASSRGSGAETQYF
TRBV30	-	-	TRBJ1-2	TGTGCCTGGAGTCCAGGGGCTTTGTCCTATGGCTACACCTTC	CAWSPGALSYGYTF
TRBV7-6	TRBD2	-	TRBJ2-5	TGTGCCAGCAGTCCTCGGGGGGAGGTCCTGGGGACCCAGTACTTC	CASSPRGEVLGTQYF
TRBV19	TRBD1	-	TRBJ1-1	TGTGCCAGTAGTCCACCGACAGGGCGAAACACTGAAGCTTTCTTT	CASSPPTGRNTEAFF
TRBV5-5	TRBD1	-	TRBJ2-3	TGTGCCAGCAGCTTGCAGGGGGCAGATACGCAGTATTTT	CASSLQGADTQYF
TRBV9	-	once	TRBJ2-2	TGTGCCAGCAGAGCCGGGTCCAACACCGGGGAGCTGTTTTTT	CASRAGSNTGELFF
TRBV19	TRBD1	-	TRBJ1-2	TGTGCCACCTCTCGGAGGGGGCAGAATGGCTACACCTTC	CATSRRGQNGYTF
TRBV5-1	TRBD1	-	TRBJ2-7	TGCGCCAGCAGCCTGACAGGGGACTACGAGCAGTACTTC	CASSLTGDYEQYF
TRBV10-3	-	-	TRBJ1-4	TGTGCCATCAGTGAGAACAGAAATGAAAAACTGTTTTTT	CAISENRNEKLFF
TRBV3-1/TRBV3-2	-	few	TRBJ1-6	TGTGCCAGCAGCCAGGAGGCAGTCTATAATTCACCCCTCCACTTT	CASSQEAVYNSPLHF
TRBV9	TRBD2	-	TRBJ2-1	TGTGCCAGCAGCGCCCGACTAGCGGGGGACCAGTTCTTC	CASSARLAGDQFF
TRBV2	-	few	TRBJ2-7	TGTGCCAGCAAGCTTTCCTACGAGCAGTACTTC	CASKLSYEQYF
TRBV4-2	-	few	TRBJ1-5	TGTGCCAGCAGCCAAGATCAGGGTCAGCCCCAGCATTTT	CASSQDQGQPQHF
TRBV3-1/TRBV3-2	TRBD1	few	TRBJ1-2	TGTGCCAGCACCGGACAGGGGCGAAACTATGGCTACACCTTC	CASTGQGRNYGYTF
TRBV19	TRBD1	-	TRBJ2-7	TGTGCCAGTAGAGCCCAGGGACAGGGATTCTACGAGCAGTACTTC	CASRAQGQGFYEQYF
TRBV27	TRBD2	-	TRBJ2-7	TGTGCCAGCAGTTTTCTAAGTAGCGGGCTGTACGAGCAGTACTTC	CASSFLSSGLYEQYF
TRBV6-2/TRBV6-3	TRBD2	-	TRBJ2-1	TGTGCCAGCAGTTACTCGTCTAGCGGGAGCGCCTACAATGAGCAGTTCTTC	CASSYSSSGSAYNEQFF
TRBV7-2	TRBD1	-	TRBJ2-7	TGTGCCAGCAGCTTTAAAGGGGGCTCGAGTGGCGAGCAGTACTTC	CASSFKGGSSGEQYF